Listed below are T cell receptor beta chains from one sample, sequenced in a study of cytomegalovirus exposure and HLA in healthy donors. This table comes from immunoSEQ multiplex PCR, and its TCRdb copy is limited to in-frame clones, with some not included. The data contain 85,000 to 120,000 clones, roughly 80% of them singletons. Sequenced sample: PBMCs. The receptor source for this set is a man aged 40-50 years in good health and CMV-seronegative. CDR3s include the opening cysteine and the closing phenylalanine or tryptophan. The order of the fields is V gene, D gene, J gene, clone size, CDR3 DNA, CDR3 protein. The D gene is left open where the match is weak. A clone size is listed for some rows: how often the clone was seen (once, few, many), or a class if it is expanded.

V gene: TRBV4-1
D gene: .
J gene: TRBJ1-2
clone size: .
CDR3 DNA: TGCGCCAGCAGCCAAGAACAGGCGACAGCTAACTATGGCTACACCTTC
CDR3 protein: CASSQEQATANYGYTF

V gene: TRBV6-6
D gene: .
J gene: TRBJ1-3
clone size: .
CDR3 DNA: TGTGCCAGCAGCTTAACAGGAACTGGAAACACCATATATTTT
CDR3 protein: CASSLTGTGNTIYF

V gene: TRBV18
D gene: TRBD1
J gene: TRBJ2-7
clone size: few
CDR3 DNA: TGTGCCAGCTCACCGGACAGGGCGCGGGAGCAGTACTTC
CDR3 protein: CASSPDRAREQYF

V gene: TRBV18
D gene: .
J gene: TRBJ1-5
clone size: .
CDR3 DNA: TGTGCCAGCTCACCCGGGAGCGGGTCTAGCAATCAGCCCCAGCATTTT
CDR3 protein: CASSPGSGSSNQPQHF

V gene: TRBV9
D gene: .
J gene: TRBJ2-3
clone size: .
CDR3 DNA: TGTGCCAGCAGCGTAAGGGAGGATACGCAGTATTTT
CDR3 protein: CASSVREDTQYF

V gene: TRBV7-2
D gene: TRBD1
J gene: TRBJ1-1
clone size: .
CDR3 DNA: TGTGCCAACCATCCCGGGACAGGGGTCACTGAAGCTTTCTTT
CDR3 protein: CANHPGTGVTEAFF

V gene: TRBV5-1
D gene: .
J gene: TRBJ1-5
clone size: once
CDR3 DNA: TGCGCCAGCAGCCCCGCAGGGGTCTTTAGCAATCAGCCCCAGCATTTT
CDR3 protein: CASSPAGVFSNQPQHF

V gene: TRBV5-1
D gene: .
J gene: TRBJ2-1
clone size: .
CDR3 DNA: TGCGCCAGCAGCTTGGCTTCAGGTACCAATGAGCAGTTCTTC
CDR3 protein: CASSLASGTNEQFF

V gene: TRBV6-5
D gene: .
J gene: TRBJ1-1
clone size: .
CDR3 DNA: TGTGCCAGCAGTTACAACCACAGAAACACTGAAGCTTTCTTT
CDR3 protein: CASSYNHRNTEAFF

V gene: TRBV28
D gene: TRBD2
J gene: TRBJ2-2
clone size: .
CDR3 DNA: TGTGCCAGCAAGGGCGGGGGTCGGAACACCGGGGAGCTGTTTTTT
CDR3 protein: CASKGGGRNTGELFF

V gene: TRBV7-2
D gene: .
J gene: TRBJ2-6
clone size: once
CDR3 DNA: TGTGCCAGCACCCCCCCTTTTAGCTCTGGGGCCAACGTCCTGACTTTC
CDR3 protein: CASTPPFSSGANVLTF

V gene: TRBV15
D gene: .
J gene: TRBJ2-7
clone size: .
CDR3 DNA: TGTGCCACCAGCAGAGAGGGACAATCCTACGAGCAGTACTTC
CDR3 protein: CATSREGQSYEQYF

V gene: TRBV14
D gene: .
J gene: TRBJ2-3
clone size: once
CDR3 DNA: TGTGCCACCCCCCGGGGTGGAAGAGATACGCAGTATTTT
CDR3 protein: CATPRGGRDTQYF

V gene: TRBV6-1
D gene: .
J gene: TRBJ1-6
clone size: few
CDR3 DNA: TGTGCCAGCAGTCACGACAGTGAGAATTCACCCCTCCACTTT
CDR3 protein: CASSHDSENSPLHF

V gene: TRBV7-9
D gene: .
J gene: TRBJ2-6
clone size: .
CDR3 DNA: TGTGCCAGCAGCTTTAGTCTAGACAGAAGTAGCTCTGGGGCCAACGTCCTGACTTTC
CDR3 protein: CASSFSLDRSSSGANVLTF

V gene: TRBV7-8
D gene: TRBD1
J gene: TRBJ2-7
clone size: .
CDR3 DNA: TGTGCCAGCAGGGAGGGACAGGGGTGGCACGAGCAGTACTTC
CDR3 protein: CASREGQGWHEQYF

V gene: TRBV7-2
D gene: .
J gene: TRBJ1-5
clone size: .
CDR3 DNA: TGTGCCAGCAGCCAGGGCCTCAACCAGCCCCAGCATTTT
CDR3 protein: CASSQGLNQPQHF

V gene: TRBV9
D gene: TRBD2
J gene: TRBJ2-3
clone size: .
CDR3 DNA: TGTGCCAGCAGCGTCTCGTTACCGACTAGCGGGGGGGCGGAAGATACGCAGTATTTT
CDR3 protein: CASSVSLPTSGGAEDTQYF

V gene: TRBV7-8
D gene: .
J gene: TRBJ1-2
clone size: .
CDR3 DNA: TGTGCCAGCAGCCCTACTCGTGCGCATTATGGCTACACCTTC
CDR3 protein: CASSPTRAHYGYTF

V gene: TRBV11-2
D gene: TRBD1
J gene: TRBJ2-5
clone size: .
CDR3 DNA: TGTGCCAGCAGCATGGGGACAGTCCAAGAGACCCAGTACTTC
CDR3 protein: CASSMGTVQETQYF

V gene: TRBV5-6
D gene: TRBD1
J gene: TRBJ1-2
clone size: once
CDR3 DNA: TGTGCCACCTCGAGACAGGGATATGGCTACACCTTC
CDR3 protein: CATSRQGYGYTF

V gene: TRBV25-1
D gene: TRBD1
J gene: TRBJ2-1
clone size: few
CDR3 DNA: TGTGCCAGCAGTGAATTGCTTGGGACAGACTACAATGAGCAGTTCTTC
CDR3 protein: CASSELLGTDYNEQFF

V gene: TRBV7-9
D gene: .
J gene: TRBJ1-2
clone size: .
CDR3 DNA: TGTGCCAGCAGCTTAGATGCGGCCGTCTATGGCTACACCTTC
CDR3 protein: CASSLDAAVYGYTF

V gene: TRBV7-8
D gene: TRBD2
J gene: TRBJ2-7
clone size: .
CDR3 DNA: TGTGCCAGCAGCCGCGGGGGAACCGAGCAGTACTTC
CDR3 protein: CASSRGGTEQYF

V gene: TRBV19
D gene: .
J gene: TRBJ2-7
clone size: once
CDR3 DNA: TGTGCCAGTAGCGGACAGAGAGCCTACGAGCAGTACTTC
CDR3 protein: CASSGQRAYEQYF

V gene: TRBV11-2
D gene: .
J gene: TRBJ1-6
clone size: .
CDR3 DNA: TGTGCCAGCAGCTCCCACCGGAGTGGGGGGAATTCACCCCTCCACTTT
CDR3 protein: CASSSHRSGGNSPLHF

V gene: TRBV10-1
D gene: .
J gene: TRBJ2-7
clone size: .
CDR3 DNA: TGCGCCAGCAGTGGGTCGGGCTACCAAAGGACCTACGAGCAGTACTTC
CDR3 protein: CASSGSGYQRTYEQYF

V gene: TRBV11-3
D gene: TRBD1
J gene: TRBJ1-3
clone size: .
CDR3 DNA: TGTGCCAGCAGCTTAGGGACAGGCGTTTTCTCTGGAAACACCATATATTTT
CDR3 protein: CASSLGTGVFSGNTIYF